This passage covers 11 T cell receptor beta chains from one sample sequenced in a study of beta chain features in type 1 diabetes. Study-level results: For Type 1 diabetes patients, all four CD4+ subsets carried TCRB CDR3s that were moderately but significantly shorter.

Their antigens remain unidentified. Since all of the isolated RNA was reverse transcribed, expressed TCRB transcripts were what got sequenced. Using immunoSEQ multiplex PCR, the repertoire was profiled, and TCRdb retains in-frame clones only, with some absent. Altogether under 70,000 clones are present, around 60% being singletons, with the ten largest covering under 0.35%. The specimen sequenced was stem cell memory CD4+ T cells from blood. The receptors shown here come from a woman in her 30s with type 1 diabetes.

This clone was seen just once. Distinct nucleotide sequences in the sample also encode this CDR3. The rearrangement uses TRBV5-1 and TRBJ1-1; a weak D match, TRBD1 (5 bases). CDR1 SGHRS and CDR2 YFSETQ come from the germline V gene. This CDR3 region has 14 residues. Trimming shortened V by 3 bases and J by 5 bases, and 14 bases separated the two germline ends. The CDR3 sequence: CASSSGTVGTEAFF. Written as DNA, the CDR3 is TGCGCCAGCAGCTCCGGGACTGTAGGGACTGAAGCTTTCTTT.

The V and J genes are TRBV30 and TRBJ2-1, with a possible D match to TRBD2 (7 bases). CDR3 length: 14 amino acids. Germline assignment: CDR1 GTSNPN and CDR2 SVGIG (reference sequence). The V gene lost 2 bases and the J gene lost 5 bases, with 13 bases spanning the gap. The CDR3 region is CAWSRIGGHNEQFF. The CDR3 DNA is TGTGCCTGGAGTAGGATCGGGGGGCACAATGAGCAGTTCTTC.

This clone occurred a few times. The V gene is TRBV30, the J gene TRBJ2-4; 11 bases fit TRBD2. CDR1 and CDR2 from the germline V gene are GTSNPN and SVGIG (reference sequence). Trimming removed 2 bases from V and 2 bases from J; junction bases left unmatched: 5. The CDR3 runs to 16 residues. The CDR3 loop reads CAWSTSGSSTKNIQYF. CDR3 in DNA: TGTGCCTGGAGTACTAGCGGGAGTTCGACCAAAAACATTCAGTACTTC.

The gene calls are TRBV4-2 and TRBJ1-5; TRBD1 agrees at 9 bases. V lost 4 bases to trimming and J lost 0 bases; unmatched junction nucleotides: 4. The CDR3 spans 16 residues. Germline V lookup: CDR1 LGHNA, CDR2 YNFKEQ. CDR3 in DNA: TGTGCCAGCAGCCTGGACAGGGGCTATAGCAATCAGCCCCAGCATTTT. Its translation: CASSLDRGYSNQPQHF.

The chain is built from TRBV2 and TRBJ1-2; 12 bases match TRBD1. This CDR3 spans 17 amino acids. The V gene end was trimmed by 7 bases and the J gene end by 7 bases; junction bases not matched to a gene: 16. Germline lookup yields CDR1 SNHLY and CDR2 FYNNEI. The CDR3, as DNA: TGTGCCAGCATCGGCCGGGACAGGGGGCGTGCATCGGGTGGCTACACCTTC. This translates into CASIGRDRGRASGGYTF.

The chain carries TRBV10-1 and TRBJ2-1; D is perhaps TRBD1 (6 bases). Germline V CDR1 and CDR2: WNHNN, SYGVQD (reference sequence). The CDR3 is made up of 13 amino acids. Between the trimmed V and J ends, which lost 5 bases and 13 bases, there was a span of 18 bases. The CDR3 DNA reads as TGCGCCAGCAGTCCGGACAGCCTTACCCCACAGTTCTTC. Encoded protein: CASSPDSLTPQFF.

In its sample, this clone was seen a few times. The chain is built from TRBV9 and TRBJ2-3; D may be TRBD2 (5 bases). V was shortened by 2 bases and J by 2 bases, with 15 bases between the two germline ends. Germline V CDR1 and CDR2: SGDLS, YYNGEE. This CDR3 has 16 amino acids. Here the CDR3 reads CASSVIGDHLTDTQYF. The CDR3 region has the DNA TGTGCCAGCAGCGTTATCGGGGATCACCTCACAGATACGCAGTATTTT. Complete variable domain (other parts from reference TRBV9 and TRBJ2-3): DSGVTQTPKHLITATGQRVTLRCSPRSGDLSVYWYQQSLDQGLQFLIQYYNGEERAKGNILERFSAQQFPDLHSELNLSSLELGDSALYFCASSVIGDHLTDTQYFGPGTRLTVL.

The rearrangement links TRBV5-1 to TRBJ2-1; the match to TRBD2 covers 7 bases. J was trimmed by 5 bases and V by 0 bases; bases with no gene match: 8. Germline CDR1 and CDR2: SGHRS and YFSETQ. CDR3 length: 16 residues. CDR3 loop: CASSLVTGGPHNEQFF. The CDR3 DNA reads as TGCGCCAGCAGCTTGGTGACGGGAGGACCCCACAATGAGCAGTTCTTC. Complete variable domain (other parts from reference TRBV5-1 and TRBJ2-1): KAGVTQTPRYLIKTRGQQVTLSCSPISGHRSVSWYQQTPGQGLQFLFEYFSETQRNKGNFPGRFSGRQFSNSRSEMNVSTLELGDSALYLCASSLVTGGPHNEQFFGPGTRLTVL.

CDR3 sequence: CATKTDRAVVYGYTF. The CDR3 DNA sequence: TGTGCCACCAAGACGGACAGGGCAGTGGTCTATGGCTACACCTTC. The rearrangement uses TRBV19 and TRBJ1-2, with 8 bases identical to TRBD1. CDR1 and CDR2 from the germline V gene are LNHDA and SQIVND (reference sequence). The V and J ends lost 10 bases and 4 bases, in that order; junction bases with no gene match: 14. The CDR3 length is 15 residues.

The J gene is TRBJ2-1, the V gene TRBV30; 12 nucleotides agree with TRBD2. The trim removed 5 bases at V and 2 bases at J, leaving 7 bases unmatched. The germline gives CDR1 GTSNPN, CDR2 SVGIG (reference sequence). CDR3 length: 16 amino acids. The DNA of the CDR3 is TGTGCCTGGGGACCCTGGACTAGCGGGACCTACAATGAGCAGTTCTTC. Encoded protein: CAWGPWTSGTYNEQFF.

This chain links TRBV15 with TRBJ2-1; D is perhaps TRBD1 (6 bases). Germline V gene lookup returns CDR1 LNHNV and CDR2 YYDKDF (reference sequence). The CDR3 totals 16 residues. V was clipped by 2 bases and J by 10 bases, with 21 bases between them. Written as DNA, the CDR3 is TGTGCCACCAGCAGAAGGAGAGGTTTTGGGGGCTGGGAGCAGTTCTTC. Translating it yields CATSRRRGFGGWEQFF.